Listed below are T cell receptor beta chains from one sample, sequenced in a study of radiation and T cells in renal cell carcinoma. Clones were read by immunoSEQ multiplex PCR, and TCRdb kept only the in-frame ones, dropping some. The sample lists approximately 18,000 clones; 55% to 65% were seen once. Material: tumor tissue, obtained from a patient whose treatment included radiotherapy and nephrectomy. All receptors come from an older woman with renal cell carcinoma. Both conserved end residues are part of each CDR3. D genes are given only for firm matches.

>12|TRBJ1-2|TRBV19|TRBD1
CASQGNRGGYTF
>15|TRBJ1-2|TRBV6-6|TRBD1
CASMLGQGFRYGYTF
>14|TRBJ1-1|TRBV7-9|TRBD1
CASRSEGANTEAFF
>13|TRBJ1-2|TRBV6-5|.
CASSYSRNYGYTF
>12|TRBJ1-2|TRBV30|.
CAWGGLLDGYTF
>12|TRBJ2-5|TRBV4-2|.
CASSQDWETQYF
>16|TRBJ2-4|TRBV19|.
CASSPRDRSKKNIQYF
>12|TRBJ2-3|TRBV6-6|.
CASSYKADTQYF
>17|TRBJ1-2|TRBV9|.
CASSVGEGRIDNYGYTF
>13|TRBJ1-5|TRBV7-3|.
CASSLTVNQPQHF
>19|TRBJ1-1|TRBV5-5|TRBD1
CASSLGPDRGRLMNTEAFF
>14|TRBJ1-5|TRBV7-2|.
CASSLGPNSQPQHF
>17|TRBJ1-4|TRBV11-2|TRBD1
CASSLGPLTGTTLKLFF
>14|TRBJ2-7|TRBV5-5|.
CASSQEAAGYEQYF
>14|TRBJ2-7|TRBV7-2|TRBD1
CASSPQGLFYEQYF
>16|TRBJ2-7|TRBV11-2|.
CASSLKGIQSSYEQYF
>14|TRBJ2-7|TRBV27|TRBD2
CASRLRGGTYEQYF
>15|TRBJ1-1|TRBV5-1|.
CASSQGPEGNTEAFF
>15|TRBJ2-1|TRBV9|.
CASSVGPISYNEQFF
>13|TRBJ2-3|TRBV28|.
CASSSRGLDTQYF
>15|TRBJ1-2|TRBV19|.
CASSVTGFLEYGYTF
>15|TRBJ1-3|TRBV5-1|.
CASSLDTVSGNTIYF
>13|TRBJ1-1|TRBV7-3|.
CASSFGGNTEAFF
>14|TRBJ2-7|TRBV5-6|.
CASKESVSSYEQYF
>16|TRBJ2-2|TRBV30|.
CAWSVSRVTYTGELFF
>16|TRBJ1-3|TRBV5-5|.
CASSAFDKGSGNTIYF
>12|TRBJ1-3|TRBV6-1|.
CASSRLGDTIYF
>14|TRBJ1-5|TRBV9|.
CASSGGYSNQPQHF
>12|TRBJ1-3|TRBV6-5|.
CASRGPGNTIYF
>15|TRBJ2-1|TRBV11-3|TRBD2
CASSSTLAAYNEQFF
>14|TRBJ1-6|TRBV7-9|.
CASTNGGLGSPLHF
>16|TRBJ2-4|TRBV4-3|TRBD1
CASSQGQGASKNIQYF
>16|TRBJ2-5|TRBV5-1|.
CASSLEVGGSQETQYF
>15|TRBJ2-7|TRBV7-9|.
CASSSPLRDRSEQYF
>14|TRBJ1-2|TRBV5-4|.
CASSLDAREAGYTF
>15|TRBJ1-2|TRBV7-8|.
CASSLARNTMVGYTF
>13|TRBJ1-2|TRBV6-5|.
CASSYSWRGGYTF
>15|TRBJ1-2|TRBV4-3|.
CASSQERATRGGYTF
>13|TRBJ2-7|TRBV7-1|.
CASSLILGVEQYF
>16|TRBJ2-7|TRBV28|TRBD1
CASSTTRQGPSYEQYF
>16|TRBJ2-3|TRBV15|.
CATSRGPGSSTDTQYF